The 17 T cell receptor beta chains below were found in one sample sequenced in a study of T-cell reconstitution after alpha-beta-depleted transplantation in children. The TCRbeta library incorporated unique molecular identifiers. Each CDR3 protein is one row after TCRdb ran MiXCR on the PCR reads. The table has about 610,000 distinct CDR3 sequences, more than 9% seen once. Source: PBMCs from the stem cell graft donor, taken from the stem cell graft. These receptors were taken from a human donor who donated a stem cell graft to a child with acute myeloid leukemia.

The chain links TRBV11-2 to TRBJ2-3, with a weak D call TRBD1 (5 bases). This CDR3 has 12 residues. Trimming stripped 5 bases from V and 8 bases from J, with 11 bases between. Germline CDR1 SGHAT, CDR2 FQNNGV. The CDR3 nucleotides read TGTGCCAGCAGCCCAGGGTCGGGTACGCAGTATTTT. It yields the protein CASSPGSGTQYF.

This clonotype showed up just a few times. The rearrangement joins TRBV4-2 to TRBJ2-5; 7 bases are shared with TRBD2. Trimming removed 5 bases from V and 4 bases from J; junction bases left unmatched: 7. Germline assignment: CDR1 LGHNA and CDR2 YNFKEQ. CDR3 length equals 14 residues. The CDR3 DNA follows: TGTGCCAGCAGCAACCTAGCGGTAGGAGAGACCCAGTACTTC. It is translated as CASSNLAVGETQYF.

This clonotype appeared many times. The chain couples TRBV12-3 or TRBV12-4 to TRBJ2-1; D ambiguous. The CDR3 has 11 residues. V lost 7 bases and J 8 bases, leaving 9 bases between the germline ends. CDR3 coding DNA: TGTGCCAGCACTGAAGTCGATGAGCAGTTCTTC. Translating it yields CASTEVDEQFF.

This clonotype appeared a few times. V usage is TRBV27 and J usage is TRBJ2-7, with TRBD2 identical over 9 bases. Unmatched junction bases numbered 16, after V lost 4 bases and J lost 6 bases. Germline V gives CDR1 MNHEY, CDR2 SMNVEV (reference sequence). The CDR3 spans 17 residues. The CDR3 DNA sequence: TGTGCCAGCAGTTCTTCCCCGGGTAGCGGGAGTTCGGGCGAGCAGTACTTC. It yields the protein CASSSSPGSGSSGEQYF.

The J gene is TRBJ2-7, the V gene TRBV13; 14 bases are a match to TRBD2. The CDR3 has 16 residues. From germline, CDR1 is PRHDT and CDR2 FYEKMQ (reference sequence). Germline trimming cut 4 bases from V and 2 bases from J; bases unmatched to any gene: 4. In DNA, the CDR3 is TGTGCCAGCAGCTCCCTGACTAGCGGGAGGGCCTACGAGCAGTACTTC. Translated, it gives CASSSLTSGRAYEQYF.

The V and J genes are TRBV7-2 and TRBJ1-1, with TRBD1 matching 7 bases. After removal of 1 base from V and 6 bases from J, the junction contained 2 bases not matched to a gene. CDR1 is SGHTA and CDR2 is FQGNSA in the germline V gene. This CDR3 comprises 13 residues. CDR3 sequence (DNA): TGTGCCAGCAGCTTAGACCAGGGGGCTGAAGCTTTCTTT. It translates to CASSLDQGAEAFF.

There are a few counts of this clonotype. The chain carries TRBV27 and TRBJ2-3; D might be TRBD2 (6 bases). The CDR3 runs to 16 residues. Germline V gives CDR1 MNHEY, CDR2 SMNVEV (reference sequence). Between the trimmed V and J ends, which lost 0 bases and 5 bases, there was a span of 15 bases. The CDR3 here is CASSLSTVPGEDTQYF. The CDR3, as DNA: TGTGCCAGCAGTTTATCGACCGTCCCGGGGGAAGATACGCAGTATTTT.

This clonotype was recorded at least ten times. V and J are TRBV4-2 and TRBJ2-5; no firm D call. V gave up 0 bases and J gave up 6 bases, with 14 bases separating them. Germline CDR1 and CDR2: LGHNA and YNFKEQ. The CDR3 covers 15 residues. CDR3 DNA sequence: TGTGCCAGCAGCCAAGAGACACACGCATTACAGACCCAGTACTTC. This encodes CASSQETHALQTQYF.

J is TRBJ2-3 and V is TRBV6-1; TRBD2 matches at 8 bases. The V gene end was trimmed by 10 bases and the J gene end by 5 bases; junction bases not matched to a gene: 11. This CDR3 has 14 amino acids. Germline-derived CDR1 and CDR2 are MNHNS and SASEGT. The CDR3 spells CATTGGGKLDTQYF. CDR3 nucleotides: TGTGCCACTACGGGGGGGGGCAAACTAGATACGCAGTATTTT.

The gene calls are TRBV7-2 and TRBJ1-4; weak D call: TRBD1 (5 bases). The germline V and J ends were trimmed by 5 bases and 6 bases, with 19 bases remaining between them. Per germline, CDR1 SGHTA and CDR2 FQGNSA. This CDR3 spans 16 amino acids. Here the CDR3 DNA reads TGTGCCAGCAGCCCCGGGGCCATCGGAGGTTATGAAAAACTGTTTTTT. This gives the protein CASSPGAIGGYEKLFF.

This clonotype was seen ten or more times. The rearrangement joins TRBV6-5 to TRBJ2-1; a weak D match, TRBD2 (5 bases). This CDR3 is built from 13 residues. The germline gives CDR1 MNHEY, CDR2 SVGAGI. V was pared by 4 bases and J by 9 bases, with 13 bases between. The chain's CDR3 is CASSSLEGGEQFF. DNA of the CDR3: TGTGCCAGCAGTTCCTTAGAAGGAGGTGAGCAGTTCTTC.

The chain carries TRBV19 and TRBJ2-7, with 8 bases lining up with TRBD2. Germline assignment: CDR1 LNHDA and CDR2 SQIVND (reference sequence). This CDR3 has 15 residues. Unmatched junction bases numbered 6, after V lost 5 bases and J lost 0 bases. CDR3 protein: CASSRLLAASYEQYF. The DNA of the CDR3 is TGTGCCAGTAGTCGCTTACTAGCGGCCTCCTACGAGCAGTACTTC.

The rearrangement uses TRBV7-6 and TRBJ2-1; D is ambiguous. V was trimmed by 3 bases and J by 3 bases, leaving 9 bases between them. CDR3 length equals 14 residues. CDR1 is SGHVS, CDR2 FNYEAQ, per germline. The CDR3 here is CASSFGPLYNEQFF. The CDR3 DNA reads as TGTGCCAGCAGCTTTGGTCCACTCTACAATGAGCAGTTCTTC.

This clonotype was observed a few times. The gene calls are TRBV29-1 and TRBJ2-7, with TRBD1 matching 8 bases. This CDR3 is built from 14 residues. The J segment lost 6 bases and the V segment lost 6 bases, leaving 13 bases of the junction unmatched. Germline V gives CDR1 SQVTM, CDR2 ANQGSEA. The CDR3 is CSVSTRGQAGEQYF. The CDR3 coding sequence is TGCAGCGTCTCCACCAGGGGACAGGCAGGCGAGCAGTACTTC.

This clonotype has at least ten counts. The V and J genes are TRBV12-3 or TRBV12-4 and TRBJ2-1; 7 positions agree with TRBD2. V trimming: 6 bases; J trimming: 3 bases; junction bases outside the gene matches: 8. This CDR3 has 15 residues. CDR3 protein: CASRSGTKSYNEQFF. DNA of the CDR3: TGTGCCAGCAGATCCGGGACTAAAAGCTACAATGAGCAGTTCTTC.

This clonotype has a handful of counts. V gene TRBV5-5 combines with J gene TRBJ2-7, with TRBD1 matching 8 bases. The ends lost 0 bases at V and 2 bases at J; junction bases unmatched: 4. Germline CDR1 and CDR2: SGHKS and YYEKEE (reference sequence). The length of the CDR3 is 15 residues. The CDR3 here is CASSLGQGSTYEQYF. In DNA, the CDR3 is TGTGCCAGCAGCTTGGGACAGGGGTCAACCTACGAGCAGTACTTC.

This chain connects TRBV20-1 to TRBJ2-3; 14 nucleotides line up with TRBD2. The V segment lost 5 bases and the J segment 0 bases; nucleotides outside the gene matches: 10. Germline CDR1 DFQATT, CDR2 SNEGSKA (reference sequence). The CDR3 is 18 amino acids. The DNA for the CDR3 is TGCAGTGCTTCGGGACTAGCGGGAGTCCCGACTAGCACAGATACGCAGTATTTT. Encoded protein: CSASGLAGVPTSTDTQYF.